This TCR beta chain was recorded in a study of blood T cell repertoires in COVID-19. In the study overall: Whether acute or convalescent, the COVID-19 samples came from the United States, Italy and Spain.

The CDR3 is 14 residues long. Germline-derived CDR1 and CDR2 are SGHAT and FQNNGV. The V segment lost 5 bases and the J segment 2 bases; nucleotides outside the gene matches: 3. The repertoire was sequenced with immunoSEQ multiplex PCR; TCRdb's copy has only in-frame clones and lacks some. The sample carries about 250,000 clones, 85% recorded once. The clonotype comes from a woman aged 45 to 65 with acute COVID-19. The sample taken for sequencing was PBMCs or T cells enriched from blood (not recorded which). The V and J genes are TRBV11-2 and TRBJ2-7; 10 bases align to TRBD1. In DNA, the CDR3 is TGTGCCAGCAGCCCCGGGACAGGGGCCTACGAGCAGTACTTC. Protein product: CASSPGTGAYEQYF.